These 10 T cell receptor beta chains came from one sample sequenced in a study of naive and memory T cell subsets (dated by TCRdb to the late 2010s). Points the paper makes about the study in general: Naive repertoires, especially CD8, contained a few larger clonotypes, possibly memory cells re-expressing CD45RA.

The method behind the library was UMI-ligation and nested PCR. Sequencing was performed on an Illumina MiSeq. An equimolar mix of two oligonucleotides covering both TRBC1 and TRBC2 was used as the beta constant-region primer. The ligated cDNA went through four rounds of PCR with nested alpha and beta constant-region primers together with the SP2 primer. Using fastp at Q25 and MiXCR, TCRdb reprocessed the public reads and kept productive beta chains. Entries are consolidated by CDR3 protein sequence, retaining the most common genes and DNA. The sample table lists under 150,000 distinct CDR3 sequences, approximately 21% of them with a count of one. The ten biggest clones cover approximately 0.63% of the sample. What these receptors recognize is not known. Sequencing was performed on naive CD8+ T cells from blood. The cell subset or site label, read with the paper, signifies: naive T cells, CD45RA high CD27+. The source of these receptors is a human donor in good health.

This clonotype was counted many times. The V and J genes are TRBV4-3 and TRBJ1-1, with D uncertain. Trimming removed 0 bases from V and 5 bases from J, with 10 bases in between. CDR3 size: 14 residues. The germline V gene has CDR1 LGHNA and CDR2 YSLEER. For the CDR3, the DNA is TGCGCCAGCAGCCAAGAACGAGCGATAACTGAAGCTTTCTTT. It is translated as CASSQERAITEAFF.

This chain joins TRBV11-2 and TRBJ1-2; TRBD1 might be the D (6 bases). The CDR3 runs 15 residues. Trimming removed 5 bases at V and 4 bases at J, with 17 bases between. Per germline, CDR1 SGHAT and CDR2 FQNNGV. In DNA, the CDR3 is TGTGCCAGCAGCCCCCGGGACATCTCTCTCTATGGCTACACCTTC. Protein sequence: CASSPRDISLYGYTF.

This clonotype was found a few times. The V call is TRBV28, the J call TRBJ1-1; a weak D match, TRBD1 (6 bases). This CDR3 has 15 amino acids. Deletions cut 3 bases from V and 5 bases from J, with 16 bases between. Germline V gives CDR1 MDHEN, CDR2 SYDVKM. In DNA, the CDR3 is TGTGCCAGCAGTTTGGGGCAGGGGTGGGATACTGAAGCTTTCTTT. Residues: CASSLGQGWDTEAFF.

This clonotype has more than one count but fewer than ten. The genes are TRBV10-3 and TRBJ1-1; D might be TRBD1 (5 bases). The length of the CDR3 is 12 residues. V was shortened by 4 bases and J by 7 bases, with 10 bases between the two germline ends. CDR1 ENHRY and CDR2 SYGVKD come from the germline V gene. The CDR3: CAISGETDEAFF. As DNA, the CDR3 is TGTGCCATCAGTGGGGAGACAGATGAAGCTTTCTTT.

This sequence joins TRBV7-9 and TRBJ2-1, with D maybe TRBD2 (6 bases). CDR1 and CDR2 (germline): SEHNR, FQNEAQ (reference sequence). The CDR3 loop spans 15 amino acids. Deletions cut 7 bases from V and 3 bases from J, with 16 bases between. In DNA form, the CDR3 reads TGTGCCAGCATCCCACGGGTAGCGGACTACAATGAGCAGTTCTTC. Amino acid sequence: CASIPRVADYNEQFF.

This chain joins TRBV20-1 and TRBJ1-3, with D hard to call. Trimming removed 0 bases at V and 0 bases at J, with 9 bases between. CDR1 and CDR2 from the germline V gene are DFQATT and SNEGSKA (reference sequence). The CDR3 contains 15 residues. The CDR3 nucleotides read TGCAGTGCTAGAGATACCGACACCTCTGGAAACACCATATATTTT. It yields the protein CSARDTDTSGNTIYF.

The V and J genes are TRBV6-6 and TRBJ1-2, with D perhaps matching TRBD1 (6 bases). Germline V gives CDR1 MNHNY, CDR2 SVGAGI (reference sequence). The V end lost 7 bases, the J end lost 0 bases, and 12 bases lay between the germline ends. CDR3 size: 14 residues. The CDR3 bases are TGTGCCAGCAACCCCGACAGGCCTAACTATGGCTACACCTTC. This codes for CASNPDRPNYGYTF.

In this sample, this clonotype turned up a few times. The CDR3 region has the DNA TGTGCCAGCAGCGTAGCATTAGGGCCGACACCCGAGCAGTACTTC. It is translated as CASSVALGPTPEQYF. The chain combines TRBV12-3 or TRBV12-4 with TRBJ2-7, with D uncertain. The V end lost 6 bases, the J end lost 6 bases, and 21 bases lay between the germline ends. CDR3 length: 15 residues.

The chain's CDR3 is CASTTGNQPQHF. The CDR3, as DNA: TGTGCCAGTACCACAGGAAATCAGCCCCAGCATTTT. The chain recombines TRBV27 with TRBJ1-5; tentatively, D is TRBD1 (5 bases). This CDR3 contains 12 residues. Trimming stripped 9 bases from V and 4 bases from J, with 10 bases between. Germline CDR1 reads MNHEY; CDR2 reads SMNVEV (reference sequence).

This clonotype has just a few counts. The rearrangement links TRBV7-6 to TRBJ1-1; D gene uncertain. This CDR3 region has 13 residues. Germline lookup yields CDR1 SGHVS and CDR2 FNYEAQ. V was pared by 1 base and J by 1 base, with 4 bases between. The CDR3 nucleotides read TGTGCCAGCAGCTTAGAGTCGAACACTGAAGCTTTCTTT. Residues: CASSLESNTEAFF.